Below are 30 T cell receptor beta chains sequenced from a single sample in a study of CD8 T cells in Susac syndrome. The authors reverse transcribed roughly 0.5 to 1 ug RNA with random hexamers. In TCRdb, the immunoSEQ multiplex PCR reads were re-called with MiXCR into one record per CDR3 protein. This sample yields approximately 77,000 distinct CDR3 sequences, of which under 95% are seen a single time; around 0.48% belongs to the top ten. Specimen: CD4+ T cells from PBMCs. Source of these receptors: a human donor with Susac syndrome.

The chain links TRBV28 to TRBJ1-1, with 7 nucleotides matching TRBD1. This CDR3 spans 14 amino acids. V shed 6 bases, J shed 5 bases, and the junction held 9 bases outside the gene matches. Looked up from germline, CDR1 is MDHEN and CDR2 is SYDVKM. The CDR3 is CASSPGGSITEAFF. CDR3 in DNA: TGTGCCAGCAGCCCAGGGGGGTCGATTACTGAAGCTTTCTTT.

The chain is built from TRBV12-3 or TRBV12-4 and TRBJ2-7; D is possibly TRBD1 (6 bases). The V end lost 7 bases, the J end lost 3 bases, and 13 bases lay between the germline ends. The CDR3 runs 13 residues. The CDR3 region has the DNA TGTGCCAGCACCAAGGGACAAAGCTACGAGCAGTACTTC. It encodes CASTKGQSYEQYF.

This CDR3 is CASSLANSLTAPYYEQYF. CDR3 nucleotide sequence: TGTGCCAGCAGCTTAGCAAATTCCCTCACGGCCCCTTACTACGAGCAGTACTTC. The chain joins TRBV11-2 to TRBJ2-7; D call uncertain. CDR3 length: 18 amino acids. Germline loops: CDR1 SGHAT, CDR2 FQNNGV. Trimming shortened V by 1 base and J by 3 bases, and 22 bases separated the two germline ends. The full variable domain, its missing parts supplied by reference TRBV11-2 and TRBJ2-7, is EAGVAQSPRYKIIEKRQSVAFWCNPISGHATLYWYQQILGQGPKLLIQFQNNGVVDDSQLPKDRFSAERLKGVDSTLKIQPAKLEDSAVYLCASSLANSLTAPYYEQYFGPGTRLTVT.

The rearrangement joins TRBV18 to TRBJ2-7; the match to TRBD1 covers 7 bases. V trimming: 4 bases; J trimming: 2 bases; junction bases outside the gene matches: 8. The CDR3 runs 15 residues. Germline CDR1 is KGHSH and CDR2 is LQKENI. CDR3 nucleotides: TGTGCCAGCTCACAAACACAGGGGTTCACCTACGAGCAGTACTTC. It codes for CASSQTQGFTYEQYF. Full variable domain (outside the CDR3, taken from reference TRBV18 and TRBJ2-7): NAGVMQNPRHLVRRRGQEARLRCSPMKGHSHVYWYRQLPEEGLKFMVYLQKENIIDESGMPKERFSAEFPKEGPSILRIQQVVRGDSAAYFCASSQTQGFTYEQYFGPGTRLTVT.

The chain recombines TRBV18 with TRBJ1-5; 9 bases are a match to TRBD1. This CDR3 is built from 14 residues. V gave up 4 bases and J gave up 4 bases; unmatched junction bases: 2. Germline-derived CDR1 and CDR2 are KGHSH and LQKENI. This CDR3 reads CASSQTGGNQPQHF. The CDR3 DNA reads as TGTGCCAGCTCACAGACAGGGGGGAATCAGCCCCAGCATTTT.

The rearrangement links TRBV6-6 to TRBJ1-1; D might be TRBD1 (6 bases). The V gene lost 2 bases and the J gene lost 6 bases, with 13 bases spanning the gap. This CDR3 contains 14 residues. From germline, CDR1 is MNHNY and CDR2 SVGAGI (reference sequence). CDR3 region: CASSYARTVAEAFF. The CDR3 DNA is TGTGCCAGCAGTTACGCCCGGACAGTGGCTGAAGCTTTCTTT.

The V call is TRBV19, the J call TRBJ2-1; the D gene is possibly TRBD2 (5 bases). Per the germline V gene, CDR1 is LNHDA and CDR2 is SQIVND (reference sequence). The V end was cut by 5 bases, the J end by 7 bases, with 18 bases between. This CDR3 has 15 amino acids. For the CDR3, the DNA is TGTGCCAGTAGTTCGGGTTCCATAGAGGGAAATGAGCAGTTCTTC. It specifies CASSSGSIEGNEQFF. Drawing the rest from reference TRBV19 and TRBJ2-1, the complete variable domain is DGGITQSPKYLFRKEGQNVTLSCEQNLNHDAMYWYRQDPGQGLRLIYYSQIVNDFQKGDIAEGYSVSREKKESFPLTVTSAQKNPTAFYLCASSSGSIEGNEQFFGPGTRLTVL.

The V call is TRBV28, the J call TRBJ2-4; no reliable D call. Germline CDR1 is MDHEN and CDR2 is SYDVKM. This CDR3 region has 17 residues. The ends were cut back, 3 bases at V and 1 base at J, with 16 bases in the middle. This chain's CDR3 is CASSLIGSRAAKNIQYF. The CDR3 DNA reads as TGTGCCAGCAGTTTGATTGGGTCCCGCGCGGCCAAAAACATTCAGTACTTC.

This chain links TRBV15 with TRBJ2-2; 14 bases are a match to TRBD2. The CDR3 length is 15 residues. The V gene's germline CDR1 is LNHNV and CDR2 YYDKDF (reference sequence). J was trimmed by 7 bases and V by 8 bases; bases with no gene match: 6. The CDR3 spells CATGLAGGKSGELFF. The CDR3 DNA reads TGTGCCACCGGACTAGCGGGGGGCAAGAGCGGGGAGCTGTTTTTT.

V gene TRBV10-3 combines with J gene TRBJ1-2; tentatively, D is TRBD1 (5 bases). This CDR3 contains 12 residues. V dropped 5 bases and J dropped 7 bases, with 11 bases sitting between them. Germline V CDR1 and CDR2: ENHRY, SYGVKD. The CDR3 DNA is TGTGCCATCAGTAGGGACGGCTCTGGCTACACCTTC. Encoded protein: CAISRDGSGYTF.

This clonotype was seen a handful of times. The rearrangement uses TRBV12-3 or TRBV12-4 and TRBJ1-4; the D gene is possibly TRBD1 (6 bases). V lost 5 bases and J 4 bases, leaving 8 bases between the germline ends. This CDR3 spans 13 amino acids. In nucleotides, the CDR3 is TGTGCCAGCAGTCGACAGGTTAATGAAAAACTGTTTTTT. Its protein is CASSRQVNEKLFF.

The genes are TRBV6-1 and TRBJ1-2, with 7 bases matching TRBD1. The CDR3 sequence is 14 residues long. Germline V gene data show CDR1 as MNHNS and CDR2 as SASEGT. The J segment lost 5 bases and the V segment lost 6 bases, leaving 9 bases of the junction unmatched. CDR3 in DNA: TGTGCCAGCAGACCCGGGACAGTTAAGTATGGCTACACCTTC. It yields the protein CASRPGTVKYGYTF.

The genes are TRBV19 and TRBJ2-4; tentatively, D is TRBD1 or TRBD2 (5 bases each). Deletions cut 6 bases from V and 2 bases from J, with 8 bases between. The CDR3 has 13 amino acids. CDR1 LNHDA and CDR2 SQIVND come from the germline V gene (reference sequence). The CDR3 loop reads CASREGPKNIQYF. For the CDR3, the DNA is TGTGCCAGTAGAGAGGGACCCAAAAACATTCAGTACTTC. Full variable domain (outside the CDR3, taken from reference TRBV19 and TRBJ2-4): DGGITQSPKYLFRKEGQNVTLSCEQNLNHDAMYWYRQDPGQGLRLIYYSQIVNDFQKGDIAEGYSVSREKKESFPLTVTSAQKNPTAFYLCASREGPKNIQYFGAGTRLSVL.

The V call is TRBV18, the J call TRBJ1-3; no firm D call. The germline gives CDR1 KGHSH, CDR2 LQKENI. Trimming cost V 6 bases and J 3 bases, with 12 bases left between them. The CDR3 is 14 residues long. The CDR3 reads CASSTTEVGNTIYF. As DNA, the CDR3 is TGTGCCAGCTCTACCACAGAGGTTGGAAACACCATATATTTT.

The chain is built from TRBV28 and TRBJ1-2; D is unresolved. Germline assignment: CDR1 MDHEN and CDR2 SYDVKM. The CDR3 consists of 12 residues. V was pared by 7 bases and J by 4 bases, with 10 bases between. CDR3 bases: TGTGCCAGCACCCCTTCCCCCTATGGCTACACCTTC. Its translation is CASTPSPYGYTF.

This clonotype was seen once. The V gene is TRBV27, the J gene TRBJ2-2; no firm D call. Germline V CDR1 and CDR2: MNHEY, SMNVEV (reference sequence). The V gene lost 2 bases and the J gene lost 0 bases, with 7 bases spanning the gap. The CDR3 extends over 15 amino acids. CDR3 residues: CASSLIGANTGELFF. The CDR3 bases are TGTGCCAGCAGTTTAATAGGCGCGAACACCGGGGAGCTGTTTTTT.

V and J are TRBV7-2 and TRBJ2-7; 8 nucleotides agree with TRBD1. CDR3 length: 15 residues. Germline trimming cut 3 bases from V and 2 bases from J; bases unmatched to any gene: 6. CDR1 SGHTA and CDR2 FQGNSA come from the germline V gene. CDR3 loop: CASSFGQGKAYEQYF. CDR3 bases: TGTGCCAGCAGCTTCGGACAGGGTAAGGCCTACGAGCAGTACTTC.

The genes are TRBV27 and TRBJ1-2; possibly TRBD1 for D (5 bases). The CDR3 consists of 13 residues. Trimming took 5 bases from V and 7 from J, leaving 14 bases between them. Germline CDR1 and CDR2: MNHEY and SMNVEV (reference sequence). The CDR3 nucleotides are TGTGCCAGCAGTAGTTGGGGGGTAGGTGGCTACACCTTC. It is translated as CASSSWGVGGYTF.

The chain links TRBV3-1 to TRBJ2-5, with 9 nucleotides matching TRBD2. With V trimmed by 6 bases and J by 5 bases, 10 bases remained unmatched. Germline CDR1 and CDR2: LGHDT and YNNKEL (reference sequence). The CDR3 sequence is 15 residues long. The CDR3 DNA is TGTGCCAGCAGGGACTCCGGGACTAGCCACGAGACCCAGTACTTC. Translation gives CASRDSGTSHETQYF.

The rearrangement uses TRBV28 and TRBJ2-7; no firm D call. The CDR3 extends over 13 amino acids. The germline V and J ends were trimmed by 9 bases and 2 bases, with 14 bases remaining between them. Germline V lookup: CDR1 MDHEN, CDR2 SYDVKM. The CDR3 region is CASLRETPYEQYF. DNA of the CDR3: TGTGCCAGTCTTAGGGAAACCCCCTACGAGCAGTACTTC. Combining the CDR3 with reference TRBV28 and TRBJ2-7 gives the whole variable domain DVKVTQSSRYLVKRTGEKVFLECVQDMDHENMFWYRQDPGLGLRLIYFSYDVKMKEKGDIPEGYSVSREKKERFSLILESASTNQTSMYLCASLRETPYEQYFGPGTRLTVT.

The chain uses TRBV7-3 and TRBJ2-7; 8 bases are a match to TRBD1. The V gene end was trimmed by 5 bases and the J gene end by 2 bases; junction bases not matched to a gene: 8. The CDR3 totals 15 residues. Germline V gene data show CDR1 as SGHTA and CDR2 as FQGTGA. CDR3 sequence: CASSPGQGPTYEQYF. The CDR3 DNA follows: TGTGCCAGCAGCCCTGGACAGGGACCCACCTACGAGCAGTACTTC.

This CDR3 is CAWSPGGATYGYTF. The CDR3 region has the DNA TGTGCCTGGAGTCCTGGCGGGGCAACCTATGGCTACACCTTC. The V call is TRBV30, the J call TRBJ1-2, with D maybe TRBD1 (5 bases). The CDR3 has 14 residues. The V gene lost 2 bases and the J gene lost 4 bases, with 14 bases spanning the gap. The germline gives CDR1 GTSNPN, CDR2 SVGIG (reference sequence).

This clonotype has only a few counts. The J gene is TRBJ2-3, the V gene TRBV7-2; 13 positions match TRBD2. Germline trimming cut 2 bases from V and 5 bases from J; bases unmatched to any gene: 7. This CDR3 is 17 amino acids long. CDR1 is SGHTA, CDR2 FQGNSA, per germline. The CDR3 region is CASSLKGLAGSVDTQYF. The CDR3 bases are TGTGCCAGCAGCTTAAAGGGACTAGCGGGAAGCGTAGATACGCAGTATTTT.

The chain has TRBV29-1 and TRBJ1-2; D is uncertain. Trimming cost V 3 bases and J 0 bases, with 8 bases left between them. This CDR3 is built from 13 residues. Germline CDR1 reads SQVTM; CDR2 reads ANQGSEA. The CDR3 region has the DNA TGCAGCGTTGATCTGGGGACTAACTATGGCTACACCTTC. Translating it yields CSVDLGTNYGYTF.

This chain uses TRBV12-3 or TRBV12-4 with TRBJ2-3, with 10 bases matching TRBD1. After removal of 5 bases from V and 4 bases from J, the junction contained 12 bases not matched to a gene. The length of the CDR3 is 17 residues. The CDR3 sequence: CASSPYTGGTGADTQYF. The DNA for the CDR3 is TGTGCCAGCAGTCCCTACACCGGAGGGACAGGGGCAGATACGCAGTATTTT.

The chain joins TRBV6-1 to TRBJ1-1; tentative D call: TRBD1 (6 bases). Germline CDR1 reads MNHNS; CDR2 reads SASEGT. This CDR3 is 17 amino acids long. With 6 bases removed from V and 1 base from J, the gap between germline ends came to 21 bases. In DNA, the CDR3 is TGTGCCAGCAGCCCCCGGAGGGGGGCCGCCCCGAACACTGAAGCTTTCTTT. Its protein is CASSPRRGAAPNTEAFF.

This chain uses TRBV5-1 with TRBJ2-7, with 8 positions matching TRBD1. V lost 0 bases to trimming and J lost 6 bases; unmatched junction nucleotides: 29. The CDR3 extends over 22 amino acids. The germline V gene has CDR1 SGHRS and CDR2 YFSETQ. DNA of the CDR3: TGCGCCAGCAGCTTGGATCTGGCCACCGGGAGACAGGGGATCGGTTTCCTACGCGAGCAGTACTTC. Its protein is CASSLDLATGRQGIGFLREQYF.

This clonotype has a single count. The chain joins TRBV6-6 to TRBJ2-7; D may correspond to TRBD1 or TRBD2 (8 bases each). In germline, CDR1 is MNHNY, CDR2 SVGAGI (reference sequence). The CDR3 is made up of 15 amino acids. Trimming stripped 5 bases from V and 3 bases from J, with 17 bases between. The CDR3: CASSTGGDRSYEQYF. Here the CDR3 DNA reads TGTGCCAGCAGTACCGGGGGGGACAGGAGCTACGAGCAGTACTTC.

The chain uses TRBV3-1 and TRBJ2-3, with D unresolved. The CDR3 is made up of 13 amino acids. V was cut by 4 bases and J by 5 bases, with 10 bases left in between. The V gene's germline CDR1 is LGHDT and CDR2 YNNKEL (reference sequence). The CDR3 DNA is TGTGCCAGCAGCCTTAAAGTGGTAGATACGCAGTATTTT. It yields the protein CASSLKVVDTQYF.

This sequence joins TRBV3-1 and TRBJ2-2; 7 bases line up with TRBD1. Germline values: CDR1 LGHDT, CDR2 YNNKEL (reference sequence). V shed 1 base and J 6 bases; nucleotides not matched to a gene: 5. CDR3 length: 15 residues. The CDR3 region has the DNA TGTGCCAGCAGCCAAGGACAGGGAGTCCCCGGGGAGCTGTTTTTT. Its protein is CASSQGQGVPGELFF.